Listed below are T cell receptor beta chains from one sample, sequenced in a study of cytomegalovirus exposure and HLA in healthy donors. Some clones are missing from TCRdb's copy, which holds only in-frame ones; the method was immunoSEQ multiplex PCR. The sample yields roughly 120,000 clones, approximately 83% seen once. The source material was PBMCs. These receptors all come from a woman aged 18-30 years in good health and CMV-seronegative. Both conserved end residues are part of each CDR3. D genes are given only for firm matches. Clone size appears in some rows only: once, few, many, or a class for an expanded clone.

>-|TRBJ1-3|-|TRBV5-5
TGTGCCAGCAGCCCGGACAGAACCTCTGGAAACACCATATATTTT
CASSPDRTSGNTIYF
>-|TRBJ1-2|-|TRBV5-4
TGTGCCAGCAGCTTGGGGCCCCGGACTCAGGGGAGTGGCTACACCTTC
CASSLGPRTQGSGYTF
>-|TRBJ1-4|-|TRBV29-1
TGCAGCACCCGGGGGGAGGGCCCAACTAATGAAAAACTGTTTTTT
CSTRGEGPTNEKLFF
>-|TRBJ2-1|once|TRBV5-6
TGTGCCAGCGGCTCATCGGGACTTCACAATGAGCAGTTCTTC
CASGSSGLHNEQFF
>-|TRBJ2-1|-|TRBV11-1
TGTGCCAGCAGCGGGGGCTTGCGTACCTTCTCCTACAATGAGCAGTTCTTC
CASSGGLRTFSYNEQFF
>TRBD1|TRBJ2-2|-|TRBV7-6
TGTGCCAGCAGCTCAGACAGGGGGAACACCGGGGAGCTGTTTTTT
CASSSDRGNTGELFF
>-|TRBJ1-1|once|TRBV27
TGTGCCAGCAGTTTTCCAGGGAACACTGAAGCTTTCTTT
CASSFPGNTEAFF
>-|TRBJ1-2|-|TRBV6-1
TGTGCCAGCAGTGAAACATTTGGAGGGTATGGCTACACCTTC
CASSETFGGYGYTF
>TRBD1|TRBJ1-3|-|TRBV5-1
TGCGCCAGCAGCTTGAGCACAGGGGGTGGAAACACCATATATTTT
CASSLSTGGGNTIYF
>-|TRBJ1-1|-|TRBV11-3
TGTGCCAGCAGCAGATCAGAGAACACTGAAGCTTTCTTT
CASSRSENTEAFF
>TRBD1|TRBJ2-7|-|TRBV4-1
TGCGCCAGCAGCCCGACAGGGGGCTCCTACGAGCAGTACTTC
CASSPTGGSYEQYF
>TRBD2|TRBJ2-2|-|TRBV2
TGTGCCAGCAGTGGGCCTGCGCGGGAGGGCTTAACCGGGGAGCTGTTTTTT
CASSGPAREGLTGELFF
>TRBD1|TRBJ1-2|-|TRBV7-9
TGTGCCAGCAACTCTTTTCGGACAGGGACGTATGGCTACACCTTC
CASNSFRTGTYGYTF
>TRBD2|TRBJ2-1|-|TRBV9
TGTGCCAGCAGCGTAGTAGCGGGGGGGTACAATGAGCAGTTCTTC
CASSVVAGGYNEQFF
>-|TRBJ2-1|-|TRBV5-5
TGTGCCAGCAGCTTGCGGCTAGTCTTCGGTATGGATGAGCAGTTCTTC
CASSLRLVFGMDEQFF
>-|TRBJ1-1|-|TRBV27
TGTGCCAGCAGTTTCAGTGAGAACACTGAAGCTTTCTTT
CASSFSENTEAFF
>TRBD2|TRBJ2-2|-|TRBV6-4
TGTGCCAGCAGTCAACTAGCGGGAGTTGTCGGGGAGCTGTTTTTT
CASSQLAGVVGELFF
>-|TRBJ2-3|few|TRBV7-9
TGTGCCAGCAGCTTGACGGGGGGCGCGGATACGCAGTATTTT
CASSLTGGADTQYF
>-|TRBJ1-1|-|TRBV9
TGTGCCAGCAGCGGGTGGGGGGGAGCTGAAGCTTTCTTT
CASSGWGGAEAFF
>TRBD1|TRBJ1-1|-|TRBV12-5
TGTGCTAGTGGTCCCGGGACAGGGGATAGGACTGAAGCTTTCTTT
CASGPGTGDRTEAFF
>TRBD1|TRBJ1-3|-|TRBV5-1
TGCGCCAGCAGCTTAGGGACAGTTCCCTCTGGAAACACCATATATTTT
CASSLGTVPSGNTIYF
>TRBD1|TRBJ2-1|-|TRBV27
TGTGCCAGCAGCCCCCATCCCCCCTCCCCAGGACAGGGCAACAATGAGCAGTTCTTC
CASSPHPPSPGQGNNEQFF
>TRBD2|TRBJ2-1|-|TRBV7-9
TGTGCCAGCAGATCCAGCGGGACTCCAAAAGGGTTGGATGAGCAGTTCTTC
CASRSSGTPKGLDEQFF